This TCR beta chain was identified during a study of T-cell memory formation after mild COVID-19. TCRdb redid the calling of the 5' RACE reads with MiXCR, one entry per CDR3 protein. The table includes under 35,000 distinct CDR3 sequences, 20% to 25% detected once. This clonotype was seen a handful of times. Its antigen is not known. The CDR3 is made up of 15 amino acids. Germline CDR1 SGHVS, CDR2 FNYEAQ. V shed 5 bases, J shed 0 bases, and the junction held 4 bases outside the gene matches. Study observations and caveats: Most CD4+ clones that shrank were in CM and EM, while CD8+ ones turned up in EMRA. Day 15 to 85 contractors were CD4/CD8 balanced; later expanders leaned CD4+.

Source material: PBMCs or a T cell subset sorted from them (not recorded which). The gene calls are TRBV7-6 and TRBJ2-1; 7 bases fit TRBD2. The clonotype originates from an adult who had mild COVID-19 (a few samples of this study predate the infection). Cell type and time point are not known. This CDR3 is CASSLGGFSYNEQFF. DNA for the CDR3: TGTGCCAGCAGCCTCGGGGGGTTCTCCTACAATGAGCAGTTCTTC. The entire variable domain, with the rest obtained from reference TRBV7-6 and TRBJ2-1, is as follows: GAGVSQSPRYKVTKRGQDVALRCDPISGHVSLYWYRQALGQGPEFLTYFNYEAQQDKSGLPNDRFSAERPEGSISTLTIQRTEQRDSAMYRCASSLGGFSYNEQFFGPGTRLTVL.